This TCR beta chain comes out of a study of T cell responses to AZD1222 COVID-19 vaccine. General study results and limits: There were repertoire samples only from the period after the peak T cell response. CD4 TCRs associated with vaccination spanned spike, dominating at 160-218 and 743-854. Most donors were white British, females outnumbered males, and clonal diversity was possibly underestimated.

The CDR3 length is 14 residues. Germline CDR1 reads MNHEY; CDR2 reads SMNVEV (reference sequence). The V and J ends lost 2 bases and 2 bases respectively, with 8 bases between them. Clones were sequenced by immunoSEQ multiplex PCR, and TCRdb holds only the in-frame ones, with some missing. Of 150,000 to 200,000 clones detected, approximately 90% appear once; the ten largest clones hold 3.5% to 5.5%. For this clone: What it binds is unknown.

This clonotype was obtained from an adult who received the MenACWY meningococcal vaccine as a control. Sequenced material: peripheral blood, taken 28 days after the second dose of the MenACWY control vaccine. The chain couples TRBV27 to TRBJ2-3; D gene ambiguous. CDR3 sequence: CASSLEYYTDTQYF. The CDR3 DNA reads TGTGCCAGCAGTTTAGAATACTACACAGATACGCAGTATTTT.